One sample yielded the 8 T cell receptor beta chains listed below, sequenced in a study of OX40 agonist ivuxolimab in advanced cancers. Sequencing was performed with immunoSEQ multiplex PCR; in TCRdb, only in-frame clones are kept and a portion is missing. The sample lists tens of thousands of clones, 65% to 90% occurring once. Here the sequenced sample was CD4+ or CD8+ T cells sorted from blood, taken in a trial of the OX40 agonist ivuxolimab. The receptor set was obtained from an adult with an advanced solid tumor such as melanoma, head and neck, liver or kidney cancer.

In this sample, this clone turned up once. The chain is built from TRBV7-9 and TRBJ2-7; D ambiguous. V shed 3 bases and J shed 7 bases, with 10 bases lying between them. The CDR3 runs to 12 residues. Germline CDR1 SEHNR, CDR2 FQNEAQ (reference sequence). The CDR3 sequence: CASSLDLGEQYF. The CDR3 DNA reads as TGTGCCAGCAGCTTGGACCTAGGGGAGCAGTACTTC.

The CDR3 here is CASSRGPVSTEAFF. Written as DNA, the CDR3 is TGTGCCAGCAGTCGGGGGCCGGTAAGCACTGAAGCTTTCTTT. V is TRBV27 and J is TRBJ1-1, with a weak D call TRBD1 (6 bases). The CDR3 loop spans 14 amino acids. Between the trimmed V and J ends, which lost 5 bases and 4 bases, there was a span of 14 bases. Germline assignment: CDR1 MNHEY and CDR2 SMNVEV (reference sequence).

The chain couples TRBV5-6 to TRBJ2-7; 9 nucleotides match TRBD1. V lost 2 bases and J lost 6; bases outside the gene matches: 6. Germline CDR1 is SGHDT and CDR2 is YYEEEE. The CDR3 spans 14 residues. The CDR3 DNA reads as TGTGCCAGCAGCTTCAACAGGGGGCGCTCCGAGCAGTACTTC. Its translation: CASSFNRGRSEQYF.

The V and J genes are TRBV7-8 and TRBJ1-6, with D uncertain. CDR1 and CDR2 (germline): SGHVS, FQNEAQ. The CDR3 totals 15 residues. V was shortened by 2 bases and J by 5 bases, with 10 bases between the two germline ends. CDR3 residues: CASSLSSANNSPLHF. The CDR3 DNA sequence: TGTGCCAGCAGCTTATCAAGTGCGAATAATTCACCCCTCCACTTT.

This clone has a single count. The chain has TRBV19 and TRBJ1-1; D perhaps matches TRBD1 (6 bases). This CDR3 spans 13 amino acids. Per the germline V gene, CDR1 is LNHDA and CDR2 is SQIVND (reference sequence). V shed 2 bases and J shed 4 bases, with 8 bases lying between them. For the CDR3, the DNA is TGTGCCAGTAGTATAACAGGGAGCACTGAAGCTTTCTTT. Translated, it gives CASSITGSTEAFF. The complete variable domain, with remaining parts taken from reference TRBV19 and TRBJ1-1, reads DGGITQSPKYLFRKEGQNVTLSCEQNLNHDAMYWYRQDPGQGLRLIYYSQIVNDFQKGDIAEGYSVSREKKESFPLTVTSAQKNPTAFYLCASSITGSTEAFFGQGTRLTVV.

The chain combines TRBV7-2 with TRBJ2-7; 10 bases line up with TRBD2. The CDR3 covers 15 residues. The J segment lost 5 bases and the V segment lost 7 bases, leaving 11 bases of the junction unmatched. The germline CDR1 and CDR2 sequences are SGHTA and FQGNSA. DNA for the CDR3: TGTGCCAGCACCAAACAAGCGGGAGGGCAGAACGAGCAGTACTTC. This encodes CASTKQAGGQNEQYF.

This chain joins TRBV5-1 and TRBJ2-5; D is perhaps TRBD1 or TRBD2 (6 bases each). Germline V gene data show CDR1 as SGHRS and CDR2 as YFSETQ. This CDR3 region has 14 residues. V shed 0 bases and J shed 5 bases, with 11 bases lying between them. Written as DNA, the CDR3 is TGCGCCAGCAGCTTGGTAGGGGGGACCGAGACCCAGTACTTC. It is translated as CASSLVGGTETQYF.

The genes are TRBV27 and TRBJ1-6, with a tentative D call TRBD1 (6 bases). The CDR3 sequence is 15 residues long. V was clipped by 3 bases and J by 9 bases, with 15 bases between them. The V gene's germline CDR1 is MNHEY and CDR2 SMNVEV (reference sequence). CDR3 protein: CASSLEGGVGSPLHF. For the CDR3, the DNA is TGTGCCAGCAGTTTGGAGGGGGGCGTTGGTTCACCCCTCCACTTT.